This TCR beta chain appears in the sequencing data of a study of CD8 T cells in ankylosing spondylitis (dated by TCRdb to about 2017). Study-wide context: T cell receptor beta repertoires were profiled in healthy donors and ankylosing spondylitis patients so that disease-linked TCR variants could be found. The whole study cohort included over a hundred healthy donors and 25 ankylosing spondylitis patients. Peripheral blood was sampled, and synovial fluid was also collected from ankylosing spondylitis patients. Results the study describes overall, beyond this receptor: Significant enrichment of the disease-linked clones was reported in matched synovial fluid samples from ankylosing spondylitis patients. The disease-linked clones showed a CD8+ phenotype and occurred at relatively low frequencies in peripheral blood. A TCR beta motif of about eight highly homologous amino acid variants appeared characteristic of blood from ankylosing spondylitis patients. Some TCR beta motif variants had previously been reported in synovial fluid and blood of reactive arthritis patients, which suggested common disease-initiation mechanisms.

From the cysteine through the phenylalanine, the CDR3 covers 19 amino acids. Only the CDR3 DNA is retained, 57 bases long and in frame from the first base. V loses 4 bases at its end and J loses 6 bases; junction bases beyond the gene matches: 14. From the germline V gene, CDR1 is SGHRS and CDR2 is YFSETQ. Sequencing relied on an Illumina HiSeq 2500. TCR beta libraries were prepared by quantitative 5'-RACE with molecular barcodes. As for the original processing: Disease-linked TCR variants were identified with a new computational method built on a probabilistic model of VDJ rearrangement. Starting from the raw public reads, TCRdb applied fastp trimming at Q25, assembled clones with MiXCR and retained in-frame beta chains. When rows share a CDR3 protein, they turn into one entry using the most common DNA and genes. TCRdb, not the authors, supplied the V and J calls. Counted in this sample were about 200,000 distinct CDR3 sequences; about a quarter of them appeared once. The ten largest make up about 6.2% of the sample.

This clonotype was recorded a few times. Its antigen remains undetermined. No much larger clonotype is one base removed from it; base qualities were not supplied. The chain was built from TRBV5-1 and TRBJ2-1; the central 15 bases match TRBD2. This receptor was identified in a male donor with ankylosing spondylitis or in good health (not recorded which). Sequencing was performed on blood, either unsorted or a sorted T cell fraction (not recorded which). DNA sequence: TGCGCCAGCAGCCAATGGACTAGCGGGAGGGCCGGGTTAGGCAATGAGCAGTTCTTC. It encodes CASSQWTSGRAGLGNEQFF.